This TCR beta chain stems from a study of CD8+CD57+ T cells in acquired aplastic anemia. The overall study: An average of roughly 3 ug of DNA was obtained from sorted CD4+ and CD8+ cells. Findings and caveats of the study: Found in both controls and patients were twenty-nine CD8+ CDR3 sequences. CD8+ Simpson's diversity did not differ significantly between patients and controls.

Trimming cost V 8 bases and J 7 bases, with 23 bases left between them. This CDR3 comprises 14 residues. Per germline, CDR1 SQVTM and CDR2 ANQGSEA. This clonotype appeared many times. The antigen remains unidentified. The use of genomic DNA as template underpinned the TCR beta VDJ and CDR3 profiling. Each CDR3 protein is one row after TCRdb ran MiXCR on the reads. The sample records 300,000 or so distinct CDR3 sequences, around 60% being singletons. The chain combines TRBV29-1 with TRBJ1-2, with D hard to call. The TCR sequence derives from a human donor with severe aplastic anemia or a healthy control (not recorded which). The sample comprised sorted CD4+, CD8+, or CD8+CD57+ T cells (not recorded which) from PBMCs. The CDR3 spells CSPRNRLGARGYTF. The CDR3 nucleotides read TGCAGCCCCAGGAACCGCCTGGGAGCTCGTGGCTACACCTTC.